Below are 12 T cell receptor beta chains sequenced from a single sample in a study of T cell clones after liver transplantation. The method was immunoSEQ multiplex PCR; TCRdb's version includes in-frame clones alone and lacks a portion of them. Of 51,000 or so clones in the sample, about 90% were seen once. The input for sequencing was CD8+ T cells from blood, taken 12 months after liver transplant. These TCRs come from a human patient who received a liver transplant. Among the T cells, some may be from the graft donor.

The chain carries TRBV2 and TRBJ2-5, with D possibly TRBD2 on 5 matching bases. The CDR3 extends over 15 amino acids. V lost 0 bases to trimming and J lost 4 bases, with 12 bases between them. Germline CDR1 SNHLY, CDR2 FYNNEI. This CDR3 reads CASSEALLARETQYF. In DNA form, the CDR3 reads TGTGCCAGCAGTGAAGCGCTTCTAGCACGAGAGACCCAGTACTTC.

The gene calls are TRBV19 and TRBJ1-1; TRBD1 is a possible D gene (5 bases). The CDR3 has 14 residues. The ends were cut back, 9 bases at V and 3 bases at J, with 17 bases in the middle. Looked up from germline, CDR1 is LNHDA and CDR2 is SQIVND (reference sequence). In DNA, the CDR3 is TGTGCCAGCTGGGACGGTTTAAGCTACACTGAAGCTTTCTTT. Amino acid sequence: CASWDGLSYTEAFF.

The chain has TRBV10-3 and TRBJ2-7; D is unclear. Germline CDR1 and CDR2: ENHRY and SYGVKD. The CDR3 length is 10 residues. V was pared by 8 bases and J by 3 bases, with 5 bases between. CDR3 amino acids: CAIGNYEQYF. CDR3 nucleotides: TGTGCCATCGGAAACTACGAGCAGTACTTC.

The chain employs TRBV4-1 and TRBJ1-1; D may be TRBD1 (5 bases). CDR3 size: 14 residues. The V gene's germline CDR1 is MGHRA and CDR2 YSYEKL. Trimming took off 8 bases at V and 1 base at J, with 14 bases between the two ends. CDR3 nucleotides: TGCGCCAGCCTCGGGGCAGCGTCGAACACTGAAGCTTTCTTT. Its translation: CASLGAASNTEAFF.

The chain recombines TRBV10-1 with TRBJ2-1, with D tentatively TRBD2 (5 bases). CDR3 length: 12 residues. Between the trimmed V and J ends, which lost 3 bases and 10 bases, there was a span of 10 bases. The germline CDR1 and CDR2 sequences are WNHNN and SYGVQD (reference sequence). DNA for the CDR3: TGCGCCAGCAGTGACGGGGTCGACGAGCAGTTCTTC. It specifies CASSDGVDEQFF.

The CDR3 coding sequence is TGTGCCAGCAGCACCAAAACGGGAGGGACATCTGGGGATCAGCCCCAGCATTTT. Translating gives CASSTKTGGTSGDQPQHF. This chain uses TRBV21-1 with TRBJ1-5. TRBV21-1 is flagged as a pseudogene. The CDR3 totals 18 residues.

This chain connects TRBV9 to TRBJ1-1, with D perhaps TRBD1 (5 bases). Germline V CDR1 and CDR2: SGDLS, YYNGEE. The CDR3 length is 15 residues. Trimming pared 0 bases from V and 2 bases from J, leaving 11 bases between. CDR3 DNA sequence: TGTGCCAGCAGCGTAGAGGGGCAGCTAAACACTGAAGCTTTCTTT. This codes for CASSVEGQLNTEAFF.

The rearrangement links TRBV15 to TRBJ1-2, with 9 bases matching TRBD1. J gave up 3 bases and V 5 bases, and 4 bases lay outside the gene matches. Germline loops: CDR1 LNHNV, CDR2 YYDKDF (reference sequence). This CDR3 has 14 residues. The CDR3 region is CATSGWTGDYGYTF. CDR3 bases: TGTGCCACCAGCGGCTGGACAGGGGACTATGGCTACACCTTC. Looking up the rest from reference TRBV15 and TRBJ1-2 gives the full variable domain: DAMVIQNPRYQVTQFGKPVTLSCSQTLNHNVMYWYQQKSSQAPKLLFHYYDKDFNNEADTPDNFQSRRPNTSFCFLDIRSPGLGDTAMYLCATSGWTGDYGYTFGSGTRLTVV.

J is TRBJ2-3 and V is TRBV4-1; D is uncertain. Trimming pared 0 bases from V and 0 bases from J, leaving 7 bases between. The CDR3 covers 15 residues. Germline CDR1 and CDR2: MGHRA and YSYEKL. CDR3 protein: CASSQDTPSTDTQYF. CDR3 nucleotide sequence: TGCGCCAGCAGCCAAGATACGCCTAGCACAGATACGCAGTATTTT.

This clone is medium-sized in the sample. The chain joins TRBV7-9 to TRBJ2-2, with unresolved D. CDR3 length equals 15 residues. V was trimmed by 6 bases and J by 6 bases, leaving 17 bases between them. Looked up from germline, CDR1 is SEHNR and CDR2 is FQNEAQ (reference sequence). DNA for the CDR3: TGTGCCAGCAGGGACGAAGGACCTGGTGCCGGGGAGCTGTTTTTT. Encoded protein: CASRDEGPGAGELFF.

V is TRBV7-2 and J is TRBJ2-7; D is possibly TRBD2 (6 bases). This CDR3 is built from 14 residues. The germline V and J ends were trimmed by 3 bases and 3 bases, with 12 bases remaining between them. Germline V gene data show CDR1 as SGHTA and CDR2 as FQGNSA. The CDR3 DNA reads TGTGCCAGCAGCTTTTTGGAGGGCCGCTACGAGCAGTACTTC. It encodes CASSFLEGRYEQYF.

DNA of the CDR3: TGTGCCAGCAGCCCTATATCTAGGAGGACCATATATTTT. This codes for CASSPISRRTIYF. The chain is built from TRBV7-6 and TRBJ1-3; D unresolved. This CDR3 region has 13 residues. V was pared by 5 bases and J by 10 bases, with 15 bases between. The germline V gene has CDR1 SGHVS and CDR2 FNYEAQ. The full variable domain, with the rest looked up from reference TRBV7-6 and TRBJ1-3, is GAGVSQSPRYKVTKRGQDVALRCDPISGHVSLYWYRQALGQGPEFLTYFNYEAQQDKSGLPNDRFSAERPEGSISTLTIQRTEQRDSAMYRCASSPISRRTIYFGEGSWLTVV.